A single sample gave rise to the 30 T cell receptor beta chains below, sequenced in a study of technical replicates of blood from a handful of donors. Method: immunoSEQ multiplex PCR; TCRdb's copy keeps in-frame clones and lacks some. Seen here are roughly 97,000 clones, around 96% observed once, and the top ten hold about 0.38%. The specimen sequenced was T cells isolated from PBMCs. These TCRs come from a human donor in good health.

This clone has a single count. The chain carries TRBV27 and TRBJ1-2, with unresolved D. The CDR3 covers 13 residues. V was cut by 2 bases and J by 3 bases, with 7 bases left in between. The germline CDR1 and CDR2 sequences are MNHEY and SMNVEV (reference sequence). CDR3 amino acids: CASSLAQHYGYTF. CDR3 bases: TGTGCCAGCAGTTTAGCACAGCACTATGGCTACACCTTC.

The chain couples TRBV4-1 to TRBJ2-1; no clear D. The CDR3 is 16 amino acids. The germline gives CDR1 MGHRA, CDR2 YSYEKL. Trimming took 0 bases from V and 7 from J, leaving 16 bases between them. The CDR3 DNA follows: TGCGCCAGCAGCCAAGATCTGGGTAGCTCCGGGAATGAGCAGTTCTTC. It encodes CASSQDLGSSGNEQFF.

The chain joins TRBV27 to TRBJ1-5, with D perhaps matching TRBD1 (5 bases). Germline values: CDR1 MNHEY, CDR2 SMNVEV (reference sequence). V was cut by 11 bases and J by 7 bases, with 18 bases left in between. There are 13 residues in the CDR3. The CDR3 sequence is CAAGAGRRQPQHF. DNA for the CDR3: TGTGCCGCCGGAGCGGGGCGAAGACAGCCCCAGCATTTT.

The rearrangement uses TRBV11-2 and TRBJ2-1, with a tentative D call TRBD1 (5 bases). Germline V gives CDR1 SGHAT, CDR2 FQNNGV. The CDR3 spans 13 residues. V gave up 1 base and J gave up 8 bases, with 9 bases separating them. Here the CDR3 DNA reads TGTGCCAGCAGCTTAGCAGGGTACTATGAGCAGTTCTTC. It translates to CASSLAGYYEQFF.

Comments on this clone: At one end the junction does not follow the germline gene, possibly because of a read error. The chain links TRBV5-1 to TRBJ1-2; no clear D gene. Germline V CDR1 and CDR2: SGHRS, YFSETQ. The CDR3 is 14 residues long. The CDR3 bases are TGCGCCAGCACCTTGGCCGCGGATCGCTATGGCTACACCTTC. Its translation: CASTLAADRYGYTF.

V and J are TRBV11-2 and TRBJ2-7; no clear D. The V and J ends lost 3 bases and 7 bases respectively, with 10 bases between them. Germline V gene sequence: CDR1 SGHAT, CDR2 FQNNGV. CDR3 length: 12 residues. CDR3 sequence (DNA): TGTGCCAGCAGCTTGACCTTGAGGGAGCAGTACTTC. It specifies CASSLTLREQYF.

This CDR3 reads CASSLVRDRGFNEQFF. For the CDR3, the DNA is TGTGCCAGCAGCTTGGTCCGGGACAGGGGATTCAATGAGCAGTTCTTC. V and J are TRBV5-5 and TRBJ2-1; 10 bases are shared with TRBD1. The length of the CDR3 is 16 residues. Germline V CDR1 and CDR2: SGHKS, YYEKEE (reference sequence). With 0 bases clipped from V and 6 bases from J, the junction kept 6 bases outside the gene matches.

The V gene is TRBV19, the J gene TRBJ1-5; D not resolved. Per germline, CDR1 LNHDA and CDR2 SQIVND (reference sequence). The CDR3 extends over 15 amino acids. The V and J ends lost 5 bases and 2 bases respectively, with 13 bases between them. CDR3 loop: CASSFKGSGNQPQHF. The CDR3 bases are TGTGCCAGTAGTTTTAAGGGTAGCGGCAATCAGCCCCAGCATTTT.

This sequence joins TRBV6-6 and TRBJ1-1; 8 nucleotides align to TRBD1. With V trimmed by 6 bases and J by 1 base, 4 bases remained unmatched. The CDR3 spans 14 residues. Germline CDR1 MNHNY, CDR2 SVGAGI (reference sequence). CDR3 nucleotide sequence: TGTGCCAGCAGAACTGGGACAGGGAACACTGAAGCTTTCTTT. It encodes CASRTGTGNTEAFF.

The genes are TRBV10-3 and TRBJ2-3, with 7 bases identical to TRBD2. This CDR3 contains 14 residues. Germline values: CDR1 ENHRY, CDR2 SYGVKD. J lost 0 bases, V lost 11 bases, and 8 bases had no gene match. CDR3 sequence: CALAGDTSTDTQYF. The DNA for the CDR3 is TGTGCCTTGGCGGGAGACACTAGCACAGATACGCAGTATTTT.

The CDR3 DNA is TGTGCCAGCAGCGGTAGCGGCCATCCAACAGATACGCAGTATTTT. This codes for CASSGSGHPTDTQYF. This rearrangement joins TRBV9 to TRBJ2-3; a weak D match, TRBD2 (6 bases). The ends were cut back, 3 bases at V and 3 bases at J, with 14 bases in the middle. From germline, CDR1 is SGDLS and CDR2 YYNGEE. CDR3 length: 15 residues.

The chain joins TRBV18 to TRBJ2-3; 13 nucleotides agree with TRBD2. This CDR3 has 17 amino acids. Germline V gene lookup returns CDR1 KGHSH and CDR2 LQKENI. V gave up 5 bases and J gave up 4 bases; unmatched junction bases: 9. DNA of the CDR3: TGTGCCAGCTCATCGCTACTAGCGGGAGGGCCGGCAGATACGCAGTATTTT. Its protein is CASSSLLAGGPADTQYF.

The chain links TRBV2 to TRBJ2-5; D not certain. Trimming shortened V by 8 bases and J by 5 bases, and 6 bases separated the two germline ends. There are 10 residues in the CDR3. Germline V gene data show CDR1 as SNHLY and CDR2 as FYNNEI. The CDR3 DNA sequence: TGTGCCAGCCAGAACGAGACCCAGTACTTC. Residues: CASQNETQYF.

This sequence joins TRBV7-6 and TRBJ2-2, with 10 bases aligning to TRBD2. After removal of 2 bases from V and 8 bases from J, the junction contained 5 bases not matched to a gene. The germline CDR1 and CDR2 sequences are SGHVS and FNYEAQ. The CDR3 is made up of 15 amino acids. Here the CDR3 reads CASSLKLAGGGELFF. The CDR3 coding sequence is TGTGCCAGCAGCTTAAAATTAGCGGGAGGTGGGGAGCTGTTTTTT.

This sequence joins TRBV7-3 and TRBJ1-2; D remains unclear. The CDR3 runs to 13 residues. CDR1 is SGHTA, CDR2 FQGTGA, per germline. V lost 9 bases, J lost 0 bases, and 11 bases lay in between. Written as DNA, the CDR3 is TGTGCCAGGCCCGACTCGTCTAACTATGGCTACACCTTC. Its translation is CARPDSSNYGYTF.

This sequence joins TRBV30 and TRBJ2-7; 9 nucleotides align to TRBD2. The germline V gene encodes CDR1 GTSNPN and CDR2 SVGIG (reference sequence). Trimming removed 6 bases from V and 3 bases from J; junction bases left unmatched: 6. The CDR3 consists of 13 residues. Written as DNA, the CDR3 is TGTGCCTGTCAGACTAGCGGAAACTACGAGCAGTACTTC. Encoded protein: CACQTSGNYEQYF.

The J gene is TRBJ2-1, the V gene TRBV11-2; TRBD2 matches 12 bases. Trimming took 5 bases from V and 6 from J; bases not matched to a gene: 5. The V gene's germline CDR1 is SGHAT and CDR2 FQNNGV. The CDR3 extends over 15 amino acids. The CDR3 loop reads CASSNLAGGFNEQFF. In DNA, the CDR3 is TGTGCCAGCAGCAATCTAGCGGGAGGGTTCAATGAGCAGTTCTTC.

V is TRBV29-1 and J is TRBJ1-1; TRBD1 is a possible D gene (6 bases). V was shortened by 7 bases and J by 0 bases, with 15 bases between the two germline ends. Germline V CDR1 and CDR2: SQVTM, ANQGSEA. This CDR3 comprises 14 residues. For the CDR3, the DNA is TGCAGCGCTCCGGGACAAGTCATGAACACTGAAGCTTTCTTT. Encoded protein: CSAPGQVMNTEAFF.

This chain links TRBV27 with TRBJ2-1, with 12 nucleotides matching TRBD2. In germline, CDR1 is MNHEY, CDR2 SMNVEV (reference sequence). The CDR3 extends over 14 amino acids. V lost 10 bases to trimming and J lost 7 bases; unmatched junction nucleotides: 8. CDR3: CATRLAGARNEQFF. The CDR3, as DNA: TGTGCCACCCGACTAGCGGGAGCGCGGAATGAGCAGTTCTTC.

The chain is built from TRBV27 and TRBJ2-1; no reliable D call. V lost 7 bases, J lost 1 base, and 11 bases lay in between. Germline V lookup: CDR1 MNHEY, CDR2 SMNVEV (reference sequence). The CDR3 runs 14 residues. The CDR3 DNA is TGTGCCAGCACCCCGGAGAGATCCTACAATGAGCAGTTCTTC. This gives the protein CASTPERSYNEQFF.

The chain uses TRBV6-4 and TRBJ2-3, with a tentative D call TRBD2 (6 bases). Germline-derived CDR1 and CDR2 are MRHNA and SNTAGT. The CDR3 is made up of 11 amino acids. The ends were cut back, 7 bases at V and 6 bases at J, with 8 bases in the middle. The CDR3 nucleotides are TGTGCCAGCAAGGGGAGGGATACGCAGTATTTT. Translation: CASKGRDTQYF.

This clone showed up just once. The chain links TRBV27 to TRBJ2-7; TRBD1 aligns across 8 bases. Germline V gene sequence: CDR1 MNHEY, CDR2 SMNVEV (reference sequence). CDR3 size: 12 residues. V shed 11 bases and J 7 bases; nucleotides not matched to a gene: 10. As DNA, the CDR3 is TGTGCCGCTGGACAGGGATTTGTGGAGCAGTACTTC. As protein: CAAGQGFVEQYF.

The chain uses TRBV2 and TRBJ1-1; 8 bases agree with TRBD1. Germline CDR1 reads SNHLY; CDR2 reads FYNNEI. V shed 2 bases, J shed 4 bases, and the junction held 0 bases outside the gene matches. The CDR3 contains 13 residues. DNA of the CDR3: TGTGCCAGCAGTGAACAGGGGGCCACTGAAGCTTTCTTT. Its translation is CASSEQGATEAFF.

The chain uses TRBV7-2 and TRBJ2-1; unclear D gene. The CDR3 consists of 12 residues. Germline CDR1 is SGHTA and CDR2 is FQGNSA. Trimming took 4 bases from V and 8 from J, leaving 9 bases between them. The CDR3 nucleotides are TGTGCCAGCAGCTCCTTTAGCTATGAGCAGTTCTTC. It translates to CASSSFSYEQFF.

This clone showed up just once. The chain joins TRBV5-6 to TRBJ1-4; no clear D gene. Per the germline V gene, CDR1 is SGHDT and CDR2 is YYEEEE. This CDR3 has 13 residues. Trimming pared 2 bases from V and 6 bases from J, leaving 8 bases between. The CDR3 DNA sequence: TGTGCCAGCAGCTTCACTGGAGATGAAAAACTGTTTTTT. This encodes CASSFTGDEKLFF.

The CDR3 reads CASSVSVGLANHNEQFF. The CDR3 coding sequence is TGTGCCAGCAGCGTAAGCGTTGGACTAGCGAACCACAATGAGCAGTTCTTC. The genes are TRBV9 and TRBJ2-1, with 9 bases fitting TRBD2. The CDR3 consists of 17 residues. Trimming at V came to 1 base and at J to 5 bases, leaving 10 bases not matched to a gene. CDR1 and CDR2 from the germline V gene are SGDLS and YYNGEE.

V gene TRBV4-2 combines with J gene TRBJ2-3; a weak D match, TRBD1 (6 bases). This CDR3 has 15 amino acids. The germline gives CDR1 LGHNA, CDR2 YNFKEQ. V lost 2 bases, J lost 5 bases, and 14 bases lay in between. CDR3 residues: CASSQLARGGDTQYF. CDR3 DNA sequence: TGTGCCAGCAGCCAATTGGCCAGAGGGGGAGATACGCAGTATTTT.

The J gene is TRBJ1-1, the V gene TRBV6-5, with no clear D. Germline CDR1 and CDR2: MNHEY and SVGAGI. With 0 bases removed from V and 1 base from J, the gap between germline ends came to 6 bases. The length of the CDR3 is 14 residues. The CDR3: CASSYSSRNTEAFF. DNA for the CDR3: TGTGCCAGCAGTTACTCTAGCCGGAACACTGAAGCTTTCTTT.

The chain uses TRBV28 and TRBJ1-4; maybe TRBD1 (6 bases). V was clipped by 6 bases and J by 1 base, with 12 bases between them. The length of the CDR3 is 15 residues. Looked up from germline, CDR1 is MDHEN and CDR2 is SYDVKM. CDR3 bases: TGTGCCAGCAGCTACTTAGGGGGAACTAATGAAAAACTGTTTTTT. It translates to CASSYLGGTNEKLFF.

The V call is TRBV30, the J call TRBJ1-5; D gene uncertain. CDR3 length equals 12 residues. Trimming removed 3 bases at V and 1 base at J, with 4 bases between. CDR1 and CDR2 (germline): GTSNPN, SVGIG (reference sequence). The CDR3 loop reads CAWSTSNQPQHF. Here the CDR3 DNA reads TGTGCCTGGAGCACAAGCAATCAGCCCCAGCATTTT.